These 17 T cell receptor beta chains originate from one sample sequenced in a study of blood T cell repertoires in COVID-19. Clones were sequenced by immunoSEQ multiplex PCR, and TCRdb holds only the in-frame ones, with some missing. The sample includes more than 110,000 clones, under 90% seen only once; the top ten take more than 40%. Sequenced input: peripheral blood. All receptors derive from a human donor in a cohort sampled during active COVID-19.

The chain uses TRBV11-3 and TRBJ1-1; perhaps TRBD1 as D (6 bases). This CDR3 comprises 11 residues. Trimming took off 3 bases at V and 12 bases at J, with 11 bases between the two ends. Germline lookup yields CDR1 SGHNT and CDR2 YENEEA. The CDR3 coding sequence is TGTGCCAGCAGCTTTGACAGGATCCCTTTCTTT. This sequence encodes CASSFDRIPFF.

The J gene is TRBJ1-2, the V gene TRBV9; TRBD1 matches 12 bases. This CDR3 is built from 15 residues. J gave up 5 bases and V 3 bases, and 5 bases lay outside the gene matches. Germline V CDR1 and CDR2: SGDLS, YYNGEE. This CDR3 is CASSGGQGAGYGYTF. CDR3 in DNA: TGTGCCAGCAGCGGGGGACAGGGGGCCGGATATGGCTACACCTTC.

This chain joins TRBV7-2 and TRBJ1-2; TRBD1 matches at 9 bases. The CDR3 is 15 amino acids. Germline assignment: CDR1 SGHTA and CDR2 FQGNSA. The trim removed 5 bases at V and 2 bases at J, leaving 6 bases unmatched. The CDR3 loop reads CASSLRTGENYGYTF. The CDR3 DNA is TGTGCCAGCAGCCTGCGGACAGGGGAGAACTATGGCTACACCTTC.

V usage is TRBV11-3 and J usage is TRBJ1-3; D unresolved. Between the trimmed V and J ends, which lost 3 bases and 0 bases, there was a span of 3 bases. CDR3 length equals 13 residues. Germline assignment: CDR1 SGHNT and CDR2 YENEEA. The CDR3 DNA reads as TGTGCCAGCAGCTTTAGCTCTGGAAACACCATATATTTT. Translated, it gives CASSFSSGNTIYF.

The rearrangement joins TRBV5-1 to TRBJ2-7; 9 bases are a match to TRBD2. Trimming removed 4 bases from V and 6 bases from J; junction bases left unmatched: 14. The germline CDR1 and CDR2 sequences are SGHRS and YFSETQ. The CDR3 covers 16 residues. For the CDR3, the DNA is TGCGCCAGCAGCAAAGCGGGGCGGGGGGGACCCCTCGAGCAGTACTTC. It translates to CASSKAGRGGPLEQYF.

The chain employs TRBV30 and TRBJ2-1; TRBD2 agrees at 7 bases. Germline CDR1 and CDR2: GTSNPN and SVGIG (reference sequence). After removal of 5 bases from V and 1 base from J, the junction contained 5 bases not matched to a gene. The CDR3 has 14 amino acids. The CDR3, as DNA: TGTGCCTGGTCTTCCGGGAGGTCCTACAATGAGCAGTTCTTC. Translation: CAWSSGRSYNEQFF.

The chain uses TRBV3-1 (or the pseudogene TRBV3-2) and TRBJ2-7; TRBD2 aligns across 11 bases. This CDR3 contains 16 residues. Unmatched junction bases numbered 7, after V lost 4 bases and J lost 2 bases. Germline values: CDR1 LGHDT, CDR2 YNNKEL (reference sequence). The CDR3: CASSPLLAGDTYEQYF. CDR3 sequence (DNA): TGTGCCAGCAGCCCGCTACTAGCGGGGGATACCTACGAGCAGTACTTC.

This rearrangement joins TRBV7-2 to TRBJ1-6, with D possibly being TRBD1 (6 bases). V lost 5 bases to trimming and J lost 9 bases, with 17 bases between them. This CDR3 comprises 15 residues. Germline CDR1 reads SGHTA; CDR2 reads FQGNSA. CDR3 DNA: TGTGCCAGCAGCACCCGGGGACAAGGTTCTTCACCCCTCCACTTT. Encoded protein: CASSTRGQGSSPLHF.

This rearrangement joins TRBV18 to TRBJ1-2; D is possibly TRBD1 (5 bases). This CDR3 is built from 16 residues. Per the germline V gene, CDR1 is KGHSH and CDR2 is LQKENI. The germline V and J ends were trimmed by 10 bases and 1 base, with 22 bases remaining between them. Here the CDR3 DNA reads TGTGCCACCGAGGAGGGGCAGTCATCCTTTAACTATGGCTACACCTTC. Translation gives CATEEGQSSFNYGYTF.

J is TRBJ2-2 and V is TRBV27, with D hard to call. There are 14 residues in the CDR3. V was cut by 1 base and J by 2 bases, with 5 bases left in between. CDR1 is MNHEY, CDR2 SMNVEV, per germline (reference sequence). This chain's CDR3 is CASSLWQNTGELFF. As DNA, the CDR3 is TGTGCCAGCAGTTTATGGCAAAACACCGGGGAGCTGTTTTTT.

J is TRBJ2-5 and V is TRBV12-1; the D call in the table, TRBD2, was not verified against the DNA. TRBV12-1 is a pseudogene. The length of the CDR3 is 14 residues. The CDR3 reads CASSFARFQETQYF. DNA of the CDR3: TGTGCCAGCAGCTTTGCGCGCTTCCAAGAGACCCAGTACTTC.

The V call is TRBV5-1, the J call TRBJ1-1, with 7 bases lining up with TRBD1. In germline, CDR1 is SGHRS, CDR2 YFSETQ. With V trimmed by 0 bases and J by 10 bases, 3 bases remained unmatched. The CDR3 has 12 residues. CDR3 DNA: TGCGCCAGCAGCTTGGGACAGGGACGAGCTTTCTTT. This gives the protein CASSLGQGRAFF. Using reference TRBV5-1 and TRBJ1-1 for the parts outside the CDR3, the full variable domain is KAGVTQTPRYLIKTRGQQVTLSCSPISGHRSVSWYQQTPGQGLQFLFEYFSETQRNKGNFPGRFSGRQFSNSRSEMNVSTLELGDSALYLCASSLGQGRAFFGQGTRLTVV.

This clone was seen a single time. This rearrangement joins TRBV6-5 to TRBJ2-5, with TRBD1 as a possible D gene (8 bases). CDR1 is MNHEY, CDR2 SVGAGI, per germline. V lost 8 bases, J lost 4 bases, and 20 bases lay in between. This CDR3 has 15 residues. The CDR3 bases are TGTGCCAGCGGGAGGACAGGGACTATAGGAGAGACCCAGTACTTC. Amino acid sequence: CASGRTGTIGETQYF.

The genes are TRBV5-5 and TRBJ1-1; 7 bases line up with TRBD1. Germline V gene lookup returns CDR1 SGHKS and CDR2 YYEKEE (reference sequence). Losses at the gene ends were 0 bases for V and 2 bases for J; bases not matched to a gene: 4. CDR3 length equals 15 residues. The DNA for the CDR3 is TGTGCCAGCAGCTTGGAAGGGACAGAAAACACTGAAGCTTTCTTT. The encoded protein is CASSLEGTENTEAFF.

The chain combines TRBV7-3 with TRBJ2-7; D call uncertain. With 6 bases removed from V and 0 bases from J, the gap between germline ends came to 12 bases. The CDR3 extends over 14 amino acids. Germline assignment: CDR1 SGHTA and CDR2 FQGTGA. This CDR3 is CASSPRMSSYEQYV. In DNA, the CDR3 is TGTGCCAGCAGTCCTCGCATGAGCTCCTACGAGCAGTACGTC.

The chain employs TRBV7-9 and TRBJ2-1, with 9 bases aligning to TRBD2. Unmatched junction bases numbered 6, after V lost 2 bases and J lost 7 bases. The V gene's germline CDR1 is SEHNR and CDR2 FQNEAQ (reference sequence). This CDR3 has 15 amino acids. The CDR3 region is CASSLRGRAKNEQFF. In DNA form, the CDR3 reads TGTGCCAGCAGCTTACGCGGGAGGGCCAAAAATGAGCAGTTCTTC.

V gene TRBV11-3 combines with J gene TRBJ2-6, with a weak D call TRBD2 (5 bases). CDR3 length: 16 amino acids. Germline lookup yields CDR1 SGHNT and CDR2 YENEEA. Trimming cost V 3 bases and J 0 bases, with 9 bases left between them. CDR3 protein: CASSLREISGANVLTF. In DNA, the CDR3 is TGTGCCAGCAGCTTGAGGGAGATCTCTGGGGCCAACGTCCTGACTTTC.